This is a list of T cell receptor beta chains from one sample in a study of T-cell reconstitution after alpha-beta-depleted transplantation in children. Each CDR3 protein is one row after TCRdb ran MiXCR on the PCR reads. This sample has some 830,000 distinct CDR3 sequences; under 20% occur once, and the top ten carry around 5%. The starting material was PBMCs, mostly from graft donor cells, obtained 360 days after TCRalphabeta/CD19-depleted stem cell transplant. The source of these receptors is a male patient younger than 18 who had a stem cell transplant for acute lymphoblastic leukemia, so the T cells may come from the graft donor. Each CDR3 is given with its conserved first and last residue. The D gene is left open where the match is weak. Clone size is given for some rows only: seen once, a few or many times, or a class if the clone is expanded.

size: few
V: TRBV12-3/TRBV12-4
D: -
J: TRBJ1-1
CDR3: CASSFQGSRPNTEAFF
DNA: TGTGCCAGCAGTTTCCAGGGGAGCCGGCCGAACACTGAAGCTTTCTTT

size: -
V: TRBV11-2
D: -
J: TRBJ2-1
CDR3: CASSSDGSFPNEQFF
DNA: TGTGCCAGCAGCTCGGACGGATCGTTCCCGAATGAGCAGTTCTTC

size: -
V: TRBV30
D: TRBD2
J: TRBJ2-3
CDR3: CASASGRNYTDTQYF
DNA: TGTGCCTCGGCTAGCGGGAGGAATTACACAGATACGCAGTATTTT

size: many
V: TRBV15
D: -
J: TRBJ1-1
CDR3: CATSSDWATEAFF
DNA: TGTGCCACCAGCAGTGACTGGGCCACTGAAGCTTTCTTT

size: -
V: TRBV5-1
D: -
J: TRBJ2-5
CDR3: CASSTTAWDQETQYF
DNA: TGCGCCAGCAGCACCACCGCGTGGGACCAAGAGACCCAGTACTTC

size: few
V: TRBV2
D: TRBD2
J: TRBJ2-2
CDR3: CARLQPGGGGLADTGELFF
DNA: TGTGCCAGACTCCAACCGGGAGGTGGTGGACTAGCGGACACCGGGGAGCTGTTTTTT

size: -
V: TRBV5-1
D: -
J: TRBJ2-6
CDR3: CASSSLKGPGANVLTF
DNA: TGCGCCAGCAGCTCCCTTAAGGGCCCTGGGGCCAACGTCCTGACTTTC

size: -
V: TRBV12-3/TRBV12-4
D: TRBD2
J: TRBJ2-3
CDR3: CASSLGPLAGSTDTQYF
DNA: TGTGCCAGCAGTTTAGGGCCCCTAGCGGGTAGCACAGATACGCAGTATTTT

size: -
V: TRBV4-1
D: TRBD1
J: TRBJ2-1
CDR3: CASSQGPGQGALGEQFF
DNA: TGCGCCAGCAGCCAAGGCCCCGGACAGGGGGCTTTAGGGGAGCAGTTCTTC

size: -
V: TRBV13
D: -
J: TRBJ1-2
CDR3: CASSWPLEHGYTF
DNA: TGTGCCAGCAGCTGGCCTCTGGAGCATGGCTACACCTTC

size: few
V: TRBV4-1
D: TRBD1
J: TRBJ1-5
CDR3: CASTGQPGQPQHF
DNA: TGCGCCAGCACGGGACAGCCGGGTCAGCCCCAGCATTTT

size: many
V: TRBV5-1
D: -
J: TRBJ2-7
CDR3: CASKDVLRGKVYEQYF
DNA: TGCGCCAGCAAGGATGTGTTAAGGGGCAAAGTCTACGAGCAGTACTTC

size: many
V: TRBV5-1
D: -
J: TRBJ2-3
CDR3: CASSLLATTSTDTQYF
DNA: TGCGCCAGCAGCTTGCTTGCCACCACTAGCACAGATACGCAGTATTTT

size: few
V: TRBV4-1
D: -
J: TRBJ2-7
CDR3: CASSQVVIGEQYF
DNA: TGCGCCAGCAGCCAAGTAGTAATCGGCGAGCAGTACTTC

size: -
V: TRBV12-3/TRBV12-4
D: -
J: TRBJ2-2
CDR3: CASNLRGPGELFF
DNA: TGTGCCAGCAACCTCCGAGGACCCGGGGAGCTGTTTTTT

size: few
V: TRBV5-1
D: TRBD2
J: TRBJ2-3
CDR3: CASSLVLAGRTDTQYF
DNA: TGCGCCAGCAGCTTAGTGCTAGCGGGAAGAACAGATACGCAGTATTTT

size: few
V: TRBV27
D: TRBD2
J: TRBJ2-1
CDR3: CASSPGLADSRGNEQFF
DNA: TGTGCCAGCAGTCCGGGACTAGCGGACTCTCGGGGGAATGAGCAGTTCTTC

size: few
V: TRBV3-1
D: -
J: TRBJ1-1
CDR3: CASSQVGWGPEAFF
DNA: TGTGCCAGCAGCCAAGTTGGATGGGGTCCTGAAGCTTTCTTT

size: -
V: TRBV12-3/TRBV12-4
D: -
J: TRBJ1-2
CDR3: CASSSRVGYTF
DNA: TGTGCCAGCAGCTCCAGGGTTGGCTACACCTTC

size: -
V: TRBV2
D: -
J: TRBJ2-5
CDR3: CASSAVRVARQETQYF
DNA: TGTGCCAGCAGTGCGGTCAGGGTGGCACGTCAAGAGACCCAGTACTTC

size: -
V: TRBV13
D: -
J: TRBJ2-7
CDR3: CASSLRLAWYEQYF
DNA: TGTGCCAGCAGCTTACGTCTAGCTTGGTACGAGCAGTACTTC

size: -
V: TRBV15
D: -
J: TRBJ2-1
CDR3: CATSREGAGEVREGNEQFF
DNA: TGTGCCACCAGCAGAGAGGGGGCGGGAGAAGTGAGAGAGGGCAATGAGCAGTTCTTC

size: few
V: TRBV5-1
D: -
J: TRBJ2-3
CDR3: CASSLAGEAGTDTQYF
DNA: TGCGCCAGCAGCTTGGCGGGAGAAGCTGGCACAGATACGCAGTATTTT

size: few
V: TRBV6-4
D: -
J: TRBJ1-5
CDR3: CASSDRQALVYSNQPQHF
DNA: TGTGCCAGCAGTGACCGACAGGCTCTCGTTTATAGCAATCAGCCCCAGCATTTT

size: -
V: TRBV21-1
D: -
J: TRBJ2-7
CDR3: CASSPKQQAGGYEQYF
DNA: TGTGCCAGCAGTCCTAAACAGCAAGCGGGGGGCTACGAGCAGTACTTC

size: few
V: TRBV5-6
D: -
J: TRBJ1-3
CDR3: CASRTRLSSGNTIYF
DNA: TGTGCCAGCCGAACGAGATTGAGCTCTGGAAACACCATATATTTT

size: few
V: TRBV5-1
D: TRBD2
J: TRBJ2-7
CDR3: CASRWGSGVTSGKKYEQYF
DNA: TGCGCCAGCAGATGGGGGTCCGGGGTAACTAGCGGGAAGAAATACGAGCAGTACTTC

size: few
V: TRBV4-2
D: TRBD2
J: TRBJ2-2
CDR3: CASSQTSGRALGVTGELFF
DNA: TGTGCCAGCAGCCAGACTAGCGGGAGGGCCCTCGGTGTTACCGGGGAGCTGTTTTTT

size: many
V: TRBV28
D: TRBD1
J: TRBJ1-2
CDR3: CASSSPGQAPEVGYTF
DNA: TGTGCCAGCAGTTCCCCGGGACAGGCCCCCGAAGTAGGCTACACCTTC

size: few
V: TRBV21-1
D: -
J: TRBJ2-3
CDR3: CASSDSGRRVVDTQYF
DNA: TGTGCCAGCAGCGATTCGGGACGCCGCGTCGTAGATACGCAGTATTTT

size: few
V: TRBV15
D: -
J: TRBJ2-1
CDR3: CATSRSPGSLKNEQFF
DNA: TGTGCCACCAGCAGAAGTCCAGGGTCTTTAAAGAATGAGCAGTTCTTC

size: few
V: TRBV9
D: -
J: TRBJ1-2
CDR3: CASSVAGVGYTF
DNA: TGTGCCAGCAGCGTAGCGGGGGTTGGCTACACCTTC

size: -
V: TRBV6-2/TRBV6-3
D: -
J: TRBJ2-6
CDR3: CASSYSGGGRTTLGANVLTF
DNA: TGTGCCAGCAGTTACTCGGGTGGGGGCAGGACCACCCTCGGGGCCAACGTCCTGACTTTC

size: -
V: TRBV5-1
D: -
J: TRBJ2-7
CDR3: CASSLAAGMAGEQYF
DNA: TGCGCCAGCAGCTTGGCGGCAGGGATGGCGGGAGAGCAGTACTTC

size: few
V: TRBV29-1
D: -
J: TRBJ2-2
CDR3: CSVGLFVTGELFF
DNA: TGCAGCGTCGGGCTGTTCGTCACCGGGGAGCTGTTTTTT

size: many
V: TRBV6-5
D: TRBD1
J: TRBJ2-1
CDR3: CASSYGQGTVNEQFF
DNA: TGTGCCAGCAGCTATGGACAGGGTACGGTCAATGAGCAGTTCTTC

size: many
V: TRBV5-1
D: -
J: TRBJ2-7
CDR3: CASSPITPHEQYF
DNA: TGCGCCAGCAGCCCGATCACGCCCCACGAGCAGTACTTC

size: -
V: TRBV4-2
D: -
J: TRBJ2-7
CDR3: CARSPGVSVSGEQYF
DNA: TGTGCCAGGAGCCCTGGGGTCAGCGTCTCGGGCGAGCAGTACTTC

size: many
V: TRBV27
D: TRBD1
J: TRBJ1-6
CDR3: CASSLGTGGILALHF
DNA: TGTGCCAGCAGTTTAGGGACAGGGGGGATTTTGGCCCTCCACTTT

size: few
V: TRBV20-1
D: -
J: TRBJ2-2
CDR3: CSARDWGTGTTGELFF
DNA: TGCAGTGCTAGAGATTGGGGAACAGGGACTACCGGGGAGCTGTTTTTT

size: few
V: TRBV29-1
D: -
J: TRBJ2-4
CDR3: CSVEEWVREAKNIQYF
DNA: TGCAGCGTTGAAGAATGGGTCAGGGAAGCCAAAAACATTCAGTACTTC

size: few
V: TRBV2
D: -
J: TRBJ2-3
CDR3: CASSRLDDTQYF
DNA: TGTGCCAGCAGCCGACTAGACGATACGCAGTATTTT

size: -
V: TRBV5-6
D: -
J: TRBJ2-1
CDR3: CASRIGRGNEQFF
DNA: TGTGCCAGCAGAATTGGCCGTGGGAATGAGCAGTTCTTC

size: few
V: TRBV6-1
D: TRBD2
J: TRBJ2-3
CDR3: CASSGPRQTSGRGTDTQYF
DNA: TGTGCCAGCAGTGGACCCCGTCAGACTAGCGGGAGAGGGACAGATACGCAGTATTTT

size: few
V: TRBV5-1
D: -
J: TRBJ2-5
CDR3: CASSKGSLRETQYF
DNA: TGCGCCAGCAGCAAGGGGAGCCTCAGGGAGACCCAGTACTTC

size: -
V: TRBV27
D: -
J: TRBJ1-2
CDR3: CATRPGTAYFYGYTF
DNA: TGTGCCACCCGACCGGGGACCGCCTATTTCTATGGCTACACCTTC

size: -
V: TRBV12-2
D: -
J: TRBJ1-4
CDR3: CACRGGQPANNEKLFF
DNA: TGTGCCTGCCGTGGAGGACAGCCCGCAAACAATGAAAAACTGTTTTTT

size: few
V: TRBV7-3
D: -
J: TRBJ2-7
CDR3: CASSLSPGVMREQYF
DNA: TGTGCCAGCAGCTTAAGTCCAGGGGTAATGCGGGAGCAGTACTTC

size: -
V: TRBV10-3
D: -
J: TRBJ1-5
CDR3: CAVRQELNQPQHF
DNA: TGTGCCGTACGACAGGAACTCAATCAGCCCCAGCATTTT

size: many
V: TRBV20-1
D: -
J: TRBJ2-3
CDR3: CSAGYLDTQYF
DNA: TGCAGTGCTGGATACCTAGATACGCAGTATTTT

size: -
V: TRBV29-1
D: -
J: TRBJ1-2
CDR3: CSVERVSGANYGYTF
DNA: TGCAGCGTTGAAAGGGTATCAGGAGCCAACTATGGCTACACCTTC

size: -
V: TRBV7-9
D: -
J: TRBJ2-3
CDR3: CASSYTGDTQYF
DNA: TGTGCCAGCAGCTACACAGGAGATACGCAGTATTTT